These 32 T cell receptor beta chains share one sample of origin, sequenced in a study of cytomegalovirus exposure and HLA in healthy donors. PCR amplification relied on 60 Vbeta primers (plus 13 Jbeta primers). TCRdb's table, derived via immunoSEQ multiplex PCR, lists solely in-frame clones and lacks some. This table holds about 100,000 clones, roughly 80% found once. The sequencing sample was made of PBMCs. The receptor set was obtained from a man aged 35 to 55 in good health and CMV-seropositive.

The sample holds a few counts of this clone. The rearrangement links TRBV5-1 to TRBJ1-1, with D tentatively TRBD1 (6 bases). Germline values: CDR1 SGHRS, CDR2 YFSETQ. V was cut by 1 base and J by 4 bases, with 11 bases left in between. CDR3 length: 14 amino acids. CDR3 amino acids: CASSLRGGPTEAFF. The CDR3 DNA is TGCGCCAGCAGCTTGCGGGGGGGGCCCACTGAAGCTTTCTTT. The whole variable domain, remainder taken from reference TRBV5-1 and TRBJ1-1, is KAGVTQTPRYLIKTRGQQVTLSCSPISGHRSVSWYQQTPGQGLQFLFEYFSETQRNKGNFPGRFSGRQFSNSRSEMNVSTLELGDSALYLCASSLRGGPTEAFFGQGTRLTVV.

The chain employs TRBV7-9 and TRBJ2-5; possibly TRBD1 for D (6 bases). The V gene's germline CDR1 is SEHNR and CDR2 FQNEAQ (reference sequence). V gave up 5 bases and J gave up 0 bases, with 10 bases separating them. The CDR3 sequence is 14 residues long. The CDR3 spells CASSPQGNQETQYF. Here the CDR3 DNA reads TGTGCCAGCAGCCCGCAGGGGAACCAAGAGACCCAGTACTTC.

The J gene is TRBJ2-7, the V gene TRBV27, with 9 positions matching TRBD1. CDR3 length: 14 residues. Per germline, CDR1 MNHEY and CDR2 SMNVEV (reference sequence). J lost 4 bases, V lost 7 bases, and 8 bases had no gene match. CDR3 amino acids: CASTPDRGGYEQYF. Written as DNA, the CDR3 is TGTGCCAGCACTCCGGACAGGGGAGGATACGAGCAGTACTTC.

The V gene is TRBV19, the J gene TRBJ2-1; TRBD1 matches 12 bases. The CDR3 covers 16 residues. CDR1 is LNHDA and CDR2 is SQIVND in the germline V gene (reference sequence). The J segment lost 8 bases and the V segment lost 6 bases, leaving 11 bases of the junction unmatched. DNA for the CDR3: TGTGCCAGTAGGCCGACGCCGGGACAGGGGGCACATGAGCAGTTCTTC. This gives the protein CASRPTPGQGAHEQFF.

This sequence joins TRBV5-8 and TRBJ1-5; D unresolved. The CDR3 is 14 residues long. The V and J ends lost 0 bases and 3 bases respectively, with 7 bases between them. Germline loops: CDR1 SGHTS, CDR2 YDEGEE. This CDR3 reads CASSLEQINQPQHF. In nucleotides, the CDR3 is TGTGCCAGCAGCTTGGAACAGATCAATCAGCCCCAGCATTTT.

The rearrangement joins TRBV6-5 to TRBJ2-1; 7 positions agree with TRBD2. Germline V gives CDR1 MNHEY, CDR2 SVGAGI. The CDR3 contains 13 residues. V shed 4 bases and J 7 bases; nucleotides not matched to a gene: 4. CDR3 DNA sequence: TGTGCCAGCAGTTTTCGCGGGAGTAATGAGCAGTTCTTC. It encodes CASSFRGSNEQFF.

This clone was found once. The V call is TRBV19, the J call TRBJ2-7; 9 nucleotides align to TRBD1. The germline V gene encodes CDR1 LNHDA and CDR2 SQIVND (reference sequence). V lost 1 base to trimming and J lost 7 bases; unmatched junction nucleotides: 8. The CDR3 consists of 15 residues. Written as DNA, the CDR3 is TGTGCCAGTAGTATAGTGGGGACAGGGTTCTGGGAGCAGTACTTC. It is translated as CASSIVGTGFWEQYF.

This clone was observed a few times. J is TRBJ2-3 and V is TRBV7-2, with 10 bases fitting TRBD2. Germline V lookup: CDR1 SGHTA, CDR2 FQGNSA. The CDR3 spans 16 residues. V lost 4 bases to trimming and J lost 4 bases; unmatched junction nucleotides: 8. The CDR3 sequence is CASSSPAGGPADTQYF. CDR3 bases: TGTGCCAGCAGCTCCCCAGCGGGAGGGCCGGCAGATACGCAGTATTTT. The full variable domain, with the rest looked up from reference TRBV7-2 and TRBJ2-3, is GAGVSQSPSNKVTEKGKDVELRCDPISGHTALYWYRQSLGQGLEFLIYFQGNSAPDKSGLPSDRFSAERTGGSVSTLTIQRTQQEDSAVYLCASSSPAGGPADTQYFGPGTRLTVL.

In its sample, this clone was seen a few times. The chain has TRBV6-6 and TRBJ2-5, with TRBD1 identical over 8 bases. Germline CDR1 reads MNHNY; CDR2 reads SVGAGI (reference sequence). V was pared by 5 bases and J by 5 bases, with 4 bases of the junction left unmatched. The CDR3 is 13 residues long. The CDR3 loop reads CASSNRQGETQYF. CDR3 DNA: TGTGCCAGCAGTAATCGACAGGGGGAGACCCAGTACTTC.

J is TRBJ1-2 and V is TRBV25-1; TRBD1 matches 8 bases. CDR1 is MGHDK, CDR2 SYGVNS, per germline. V was clipped by 2 bases and J by 4 bases; unmatched bases: 6. This CDR3 is 15 amino acids long. CDR3 nucleotide sequence: TGTGCCAGCAGTGAACCAGACAGGGGAGGCTATGGCTACACCTTC. It encodes CASSEPDRGGYGYTF.

The chain uses TRBV19 and TRBJ2-7; TRBD1 matches at 9 bases. J gave up 11 bases and V 6 bases, and 14 bases lay outside the gene matches. Germline assignment: CDR1 LNHDA and CDR2 SQIVND (reference sequence). CDR3 length: 14 amino acids. The CDR3 is CASSPGQGPIRKYF. The CDR3 DNA is TGTGCCAGTAGCCCGGGACAGGGTCCCATAAGAAAGTACTTC.

J is TRBJ1-2 and V is TRBV11-2, with 7 bases fitting TRBD1. CDR3 length equals 15 residues. The V gene end was trimmed by 5 bases and the J gene end by 1 base; junction bases not matched to a gene: 7. Germline V gives CDR1 SGHAT, CDR2 FQNNGV. The DNA for the CDR3 is TGTGCCAGCAGCACCCGGGACAGTATTAACTATGGCTACACCTTC. It codes for CASSTRDSINYGYTF.

This clone was counted between two and nine times. The rearrangement links TRBV7-9 to TRBJ2-1; D remains unclear. Germline V gives CDR1 SEHNR, CDR2 FQNEAQ (reference sequence). Trimming took off 4 bases at V and 8 bases at J, with 3 bases between the two ends. This CDR3 contains 10 residues. CDR3 in DNA: TGTGCCAGCAGCTCCTATGAGCAGTTCTTC. The encoded protein is CASSSYEQFF. The complete variable domain, with remaining parts taken from reference TRBV7-9 and TRBJ2-1, reads DTGVSQNPRHKITKRGQNVTFRCDPISEHNRLYWYRQTLGQGPEFLTYFQNEAQLEKSRLLSDRFSAERPKGSFSTLEIQRTEQGDSAMYLCASSSYEQFFGPGTRLTVL.

V gene TRBV7-2 combines with J gene TRBJ2-1, with 8 nucleotides matching TRBD2. V lost 5 bases to trimming and J lost 6 bases; unmatched junction nucleotides: 3. Germline loops: CDR1 SGHTA, CDR2 FQGNSA. The CDR3 covers 13 residues. This chain's CDR3 is CASSPSGFNEQFF. The CDR3 DNA is TGTGCCAGCAGCCCTAGCGGGTTCAATGAGCAGTTCTTC. Full variable domain (outside the CDR3, taken from reference TRBV7-2 and TRBJ2-1): GAGVSQSPSNKVTEKGKDVELRCDPISGHTALYWYRQSLGQGLEFLIYFQGNSAPDKSGLPSDRFSAERTGGSVSTLTIQRTQQEDSAVYLCASSPSGFNEQFFGPGTRLTVL.

This chain joins TRBV5-8 and TRBJ2-1; TRBD2 matches at 10 bases. The CDR3 extends over 15 amino acids. CDR1 is SGHTS, CDR2 YDEGEE, per germline. J was trimmed by 2 bases and V by 4 bases; bases with no gene match: 3. The CDR3: CASSAGLAPYNEQFF. The CDR3 DNA reads as TGTGCCAGCAGCGCGGGACTAGCGCCCTACAATGAGCAGTTCTTC.

The chain couples TRBV5-1 to TRBJ1-2; D perhaps matches TRBD1 (6 bases). Trimming removed 4 bases from V and 4 bases from J, with 8 bases in between. Germline CDR1 SGHRS, CDR2 YFSETQ. The CDR3 length is 12 residues. CDR3 in amino acids: CASSKDSYGYTF. The CDR3 coding sequence is TGCGCCAGCAGCAAGGACAGCTATGGCTACACCTTC.

The genes are TRBV10-3 and TRBJ2-1; 11 bases fit TRBD2. The germline gives CDR1 ENHRY, CDR2 SYGVKD. Losses at the gene ends were 10 bases for V and 0 bases for J; bases not matched to a gene: 8. The CDR3 has 16 residues. The CDR3 DNA is TGTGCCACCCTGGCTAGCGGGGGGAGCTCCTACAATGAGCAGTTCTTC. The encoded protein is CATLASGGSSYNEQFF.

A single count supports this clone. The chain combines TRBV6-6 with TRBJ2-5, with 9 bases aligning to TRBD1. This CDR3 region has 15 residues. The germline V gene encodes CDR1 MNHNY and CDR2 SVGAGI (reference sequence). The junction had 8 bases not matched to a gene; V was cut back by 5 bases and J by 4 bases. The CDR3 region has the DNA TGTGCCAGCAGTCCCCGGGACAGGGAGGGAGAGACCCAGTACTTC. Protein: CASSPRDREGETQYF.

This chain connects TRBV5-1 to TRBJ1-1; 7 bases agree with TRBD1. CDR1 and CDR2 from the germline V gene are SGHRS and YFSETQ. The V gene end was trimmed by 1 base and the J gene end by 5 bases; junction bases not matched to a gene: 5. The CDR3 totals 14 residues. Here the CDR3 DNA reads TGCGCCAGCAGCTTGTTCAAGGGGGCGACTGAAGCTTTCTTT. It is translated as CASSLFKGATEAFF.

This rearrangement joins TRBV7-8 to TRBJ1-2; tentative D call: TRBD1 (6 bases). The CDR3 contains 14 residues. V was trimmed by 5 bases and J by 2 bases, leaving 12 bases between them. Germline CDR1 and CDR2: SGHVS and FQNEAQ. The CDR3 is CASSTRTDNYGYTF. The CDR3 DNA reads as TGTGCCAGCAGCACCCGGACAGACAACTATGGCTACACCTTC. The entire variable domain, with the rest obtained from reference TRBV7-8 and TRBJ1-2, is as follows: GAGVSQSPRYKVAKRGQDVALRCDPISGHVSLFWYQQALGQGPEFLTYFQNEAQLDKSGLPSDRFFAERPEGSVSTLKIQRTQQEDSAVYLCASSTRTDNYGYTFGSGTRLTVV.

The chain is built from TRBV29-1 and TRBJ1-4, with a weak D call TRBD1 (5 bases). V was shortened by 4 bases and J by 2 bases, with 14 bases between the two germline ends. The CDR3 is made up of 15 amino acids. Per germline, CDR1 SQVTM and CDR2 ANQGSEA. CDR3 DNA: TGCAGCGTTGGGGATAAAGGGGCCACTAATGAAAAACTGTTTTTT. Translated: CSVGDKGATNEKLFF.

This clone was found a few times. V and J are TRBV5-1 and TRBJ2-1; D is perhaps TRBD2 (6 bases). CDR3 length: 15 residues. Looked up from germline, CDR1 is SGHRS and CDR2 is YFSETQ. V lost 4 bases, J lost 2 bases, and 13 bases lay in between. CDR3 sequence: CASSRGSEAYNEQFF. CDR3 DNA: TGCGCCAGCAGCCGGGGGTCCGAGGCCTACAATGAGCAGTTCTTC. Drawing the rest from reference TRBV5-1 and TRBJ2-1, the complete variable domain is KAGVTQTPRYLIKTRGQQVTLSCSPISGHRSVSWYQQTPGQGLQFLFEYFSETQRNKGNFPGRFSGRQFSNSRSEMNVSTLELGDSALYLCASSRGSEAYNEQFFGPGTRLTVL.

The chain couples TRBV5-1 to TRBJ2-5; TRBD1 matches 7 bases. This CDR3 is built from 15 residues. Germline V gives CDR1 SGHRS, CDR2 YFSETQ. After removal of 0 bases from V and 11 bases from J, the junction contained 13 bases not matched to a gene. This CDR3 is CASSLVQGESGEQYF. The CDR3 DNA sequence: TGCGCCAGCAGCTTGGTCCAGGGGGAATCTGGTGAGCAGTACTTC.

This chain links TRBV10-1 with TRBJ1-2, with 8 bases matching TRBD1. This CDR3 is built from 13 residues. The germline V gene has CDR1 WNHNN and CDR2 SYGVQD (reference sequence). The ends lost 8 bases at V and 8 bases at J; junction bases unmatched: 10. The CDR3 nucleotides are TGCGCCAGCTCGGTCGACAGGGGTAGAGGCTACACCTTC. It is translated as CASSVDRGRGYTF.

This clone was seen a handful of times. The CDR3 DNA is TGTGCCAGCATGTTTTCTCCGGGGGGCGGGGATGAGCAGTTCTTC. This gives the protein CASMFSPGGGDEQFF. The J gene is TRBJ2-1, the V gene TRBV27; perhaps TRBD2 as D (7 bases). Trimming pared 7 bases from V and 8 bases from J, leaving 21 bases between. Germline CDR1 reads MNHEY; CDR2 reads SMNVEV (reference sequence). CDR3 length: 15 residues.

This clone has more than one count but fewer than ten. The chain joins TRBV15 to TRBJ2-1, with a tentative D call TRBD2 (6 bases). Trimming stripped 1 base from V and 4 bases from J, with 11 bases between. This CDR3 contains 15 residues. Germline CDR1 reads LNHNV; CDR2 reads YYDKDF (reference sequence). This chain's CDR3 is CATSRASGSYNEQFF. CDR3 sequence (DNA): TGTGCCACCAGCAGAGCGAGCGGGTCATACAATGAGCAGTTCTTC.

This clone showed up just once. The chain is built from TRBV11-2 and TRBJ2-7, with 8 positions matching TRBD2. Germline V gene data show CDR1 as SGHAT and CDR2 as FQNNGV. V was pared by 1 base and J by 0 bases, with 8 bases of the junction left unmatched. The CDR3 totals 17 residues. CDR3 region: CASSLVLAGSSSYEQYF. CDR3 sequence (DNA): TGTGCCAGCAGCTTAGTTTTAGCGGGGTCTTCCTCCTACGAGCAGTACTTC.

In this sample, this clone turned up a few times. As DNA, the CDR3 is TGTGCCAGCAGCTCTTCACGGACAGCCCGCTCTGGAAACACCATATATTTT. Its translation is CASSSSRTARSGNTIYF. This chain uses TRBV7-2 with TRBJ1-3, with a possible D match to TRBD1 (6 bases). Trimming removed 4 bases from V and 0 bases from J, with 16 bases in between. The CDR3 runs to 17 residues. CDR1 and CDR2 from the germline V gene are SGHTA and FQGNSA.

CDR3 in DNA: TGCAGCCTATCTTTGGGCGGGGGTGACACAGATACGCAGTATTTT. It yields the protein CSLSLGGGDTDTQYF. The chain links TRBV29-1 to TRBJ2-3; TRBD2 agrees at 7 bases. This CDR3 contains 15 residues. The V and J ends lost 8 bases and 2 bases, in that order; junction bases with no gene match: 13. CDR1 is SQVTM and CDR2 is ANQGSEA in the germline V gene.

This chain uses TRBV5-1 with TRBJ1-2, with 8 positions matching TRBD1. V was pared by 5 bases and J by 7 bases, with 16 bases of the junction left unmatched. Germline V lookup: CDR1 SGHRS, CDR2 YFSETQ. The CDR3 has 16 residues. CDR3 protein: CASRSGQGPSLLGYTF. As DNA, the CDR3 is TGCGCCAGCAGGTCAGGACAGGGTCCCAGTTTGCTTGGCTACACCTTC.

The chain joins TRBV7-2 to TRBJ1-2; D not certain. V lost 1 base to trimming and J lost 4 bases, with 10 bases between them. Germline-derived CDR1 and CDR2 are SGHTA and FQGNSA. This CDR3 has 14 amino acids. In DNA form, the CDR3 reads TGTGCCAGCAGCTTAGAGTCGGGGTTCTATGGCTACACCTTC. Amino acids: CASSLESGFYGYTF.

This chain joins TRBV15 and TRBJ1-2; D is unclear. Germline V gene sequence: CDR1 LNHNV, CDR2 YYDKDF (reference sequence). CDR3 length: 15 residues. V lost 1 base, J lost 4 bases, and 13 bases lay in between. The CDR3 sequence is CATSRARGEGYGYTF. CDR3 bases: TGTGCCACCAGCAGAGCTCGGGGTGAGGGCTATGGCTACACCTTC.